A selection of T cell receptor beta chains follows, all from one sample in a study of vaccination and CD4 T cells after COVID-19. Their cognate antigens are unknown. MiXCR, run by TCRdb on the PCR reads, gives a single entry per CDR3 protein. The repertoire includes roughly 9,000 distinct CDR3 sequences, less than 40% of them detected once, and approximately 21% sits in the top ten. What was sequenced was CD4+ T cells from blood, cultured in vitro. The origin of the receptors is a human donor in good health. Both conserved end residues are part of each CDR3. A D gene is named only where the DNA matches it firmly. Only some rows state a clone size, as once, few, many or a class for expanded clones.

j_call d_call clone_size v_call cdr3_nt cdr3_aa
TRBJ1-2 . . TRBV6-1 TGTGCCAGCGATATGGGGGTTCACTATGGCTACACCTTC CASDMGVHYGYTF
TRBJ2-5 TRBD2 few TRBV25-1 TGTGCCAGCAGTGACAATTACGGGGGGTTCGAGACCCAGTACTTC CASSDNYGGFETQYF
TRBJ2-3 . . TRBV19 TGTGCCAGTAGTATAGTGGGGACCTCGTCAGATACGCAGTATTTT CASSIVGTSSDTQYF
TRBJ1-1 . . TRBV14 TGTGCCAGCAGCCAAGAGCCGGGGTGGGACCCTGGGACTGAAGCTTTCTTT CASSQEPGWDPGTEAFF
TRBJ2-7 . few TRBV6-2/TRBV6-3 TGTGCCAGCCTGGGGACGTATTCCTACGAGCAGTACTTC CASLGTYSYEQYF
TRBJ1-5 TRBD1 medium-sized TRBV6-2/TRBV6-3 TGTGCCAGCAGTTACTCGACAGGGACTTCGCCCCAGCATTTT CASSYSTGTSPQHF
TRBJ2-3 . . TRBV18 TGTGCCAGCTCATCAGCGCGGGGAGATACGCAGTATTTT CASSSARGDTQYF
TRBJ1-5 . . TRBV19 TGTGCCAGTAGTATCCGTTATAGCAATCAGCCCCAGCATTTT CASSIRYSNQPQHF
TRBJ2-1 TRBD2 few TRBV15 TGTGCCACCAGCAGAGATCTGGCTAGCGGGGTAAATGAGCAGTTCTTC CATSRDLASGVNEQFF
TRBJ2-7 . . TRBV20-1 TGCAGTGCTAGATACCCCGGGACCGGCTACGAGCAGTACTTC CSARYPGTGYEQYF
TRBJ2-1 . . TRBV20-1 TGCAGTGATTCCCGAGTTCCGGGCCCATCCCACAATGAGCAGTTCTTC CSDSRVPGPSHNEQFF